This T cell receptor beta chain is drawn from a study of shared clonotypes between healthy human individuals. For the study at large: Three CD4 naive, three CD4 memory, two CD8 naive and one CD8 memory plate were used per donor.

Sorted-subset replicate PCRs used 150 to 250 ng of genomic DNA. This amount corresponded to about 29,000 T cell genomes. TCRdb's copy holds only in-frame clones and misses some; the assay was immunoSEQ multiplex PCR. The table shows approximately 1.4 million clones, with 98% occurring only once. This CDR3 comprises 14 residues. CDR1 and CDR2 (germline): MDHEN, SYDVKM. Unmatched junction bases numbered 10, after V lost 7 bases and J lost 9 bases. Study-wide results and caveats: All-four-donor shared clonotypes had higher generation probabilities than non-shared clonotypes did.

On this clone itself: The target antigen is unknown.

Sequencing was performed on naive CD4+ T cells sorted from blood. Subset meaning: CD45RA+ positively selected. The chain combines TRBV28 with TRBJ2-5, with 11 nucleotides matching TRBD2. This sequence was found in a man aged 25 to 40 in good health. CDR3 region: CASKGLAGPSPQYF. CDR3 DNA: TGTGCCAGCAAAGGACTAGCGGGTCCGTCCCCCCAGTACTTC.